This TCR beta chain is from a study of blood T cell repertoires in COVID-19. The wider study: Sites in the United States, Italy and Spain provided acute and convalescent COVID-19 samples. T cells, B-cell-depleted T cells, or PBMCs supplied cDNA or gDNA.

Authors' processing steps: Estimated nucleated cell counts came from reference gene primer amplification. Repertoires were generated with immunoSEQ multiplex PCR, while TCRdb's copy carries only in-frame clones and drops some. D and trimming come from the DNA, and the V and J calls and clone size come from that table. There are around 170,000 clones in the sample; around 81% occur only once, and about an eighth lies in the top ten. Losses at the gene ends were 0 bases for V and 2 bases for J; bases not matched to a gene: 6. CDR1 is LNHNV and CDR2 is YYDKDF in the germline V gene (reference sequence). The CDR3 runs to 16 residues.

Sequenced sample: peripheral blood. The clonotype comes from a man in his sixties or seventies who had recovered from COVID-19. This chain connects TRBV15 to TRBJ2-5; TRBD1 aligns across 7 bases. This CDR3 is CATSRDHRQGQETQYF. CDR3 nucleotides: TGTGCCACCAGCAGAGATCATCGACAGGGTCAAGAGACCCAGTACTTC.